This entry lists 27 T cell receptor beta chains sequenced from one sample in a study of early stage breast cancer tumors. The protocol was immunoSEQ multiplex PCR, while the TCRdb copy is restricted to in-frame clones and leaves out a portion. The sample contains tens of thousands of clones, approximately 80% of which appear only once. The material sequenced was blood. These receptors originate from a person aged 30-39 years with breast cancer.

V gene TRBV21-1 combines with J gene TRBJ1-5. TRBV21-1 represents a pseudogene. The CDR3 extends over 19 amino acids. This chain's CDR3 is CASSKTPCMGGVSNQPQHF. DNA for the CDR3: TGTGCCAGCAGCAAAACTCCTTGTATGGGGGGGGTGAGCAATCAGCCCCAGCATTTT.

The chain joins TRBV19 to TRBJ1-4; D perhaps matches TRBD1 (5 bases). The assigned J gene may be wrong: the sequence end matches TRBJ2-2 better. The germline CDR1 and CDR2 sequences are LNHDA and SQIVND (reference sequence). The CDR3 sequence is 13 residues long. DNA for the CDR3: TGTGCCAGTAGTTTTATTACAGGAGAGGAGCTGTTTTTT. Translation: CASSFITGEELFF.

Only one count was recorded for this clone. The gene calls are TRBV7-8 and TRBJ1-5; no definite D call. V lost 6 bases and J 9 bases, leaving 9 bases between the germline ends. Germline V gene lookup returns CDR1 SGHVS and CDR2 FQNEAQ. This CDR3 is 11 amino acids long. The CDR3 nucleotides read TGTGCCAGCAGGGATAACGGGCCCCAGCATTTT. Protein sequence: CASRDNGPQHF. Together with reference TRBV7-8 and TRBJ1-5, the CDR3 gives the full variable domain: GAGVSQSPRYKVAKRGQDVALRCDPISGHVSLFWYQQALGQGPEFLTYFQNEAQLDKSGLPSDRFFAERPEGSVSTLKIQRTQQEDSAVYLCASRDNGPQHFGDGTRLSIL.

The chain employs TRBV10-2 and TRBJ1-5, with D unclear. From germline, CDR1 is WSHSY and CDR2 SAAADI. The CDR3 extends over 15 amino acids. With 0 bases removed from V and 0 bases from J, the gap between germline ends came to 6 bases. CDR3 amino acids: CASSESWHSNQPQHF. The CDR3 coding sequence is TGCGCCAGCAGTGAGTCTTGGCATAGCAATCAGCCCCAGCATTTT.

The DNA of the CDR3 is TGTGCCAGCAGCTCCGTAATGAATCAGCCCCAGCATTTT. It is translated as CASSSVMNQPQHF. J is TRBJ1-5 and V is TRBV5-6; D gene ambiguous. The V gene lost 3 bases and the J gene lost 4 bases, with 8 bases spanning the gap. Per germline, CDR1 SGHDT and CDR2 YYEEEE. The CDR3 sequence is 13 residues long.

The chain recombines TRBV6-1 with TRBJ2-1; the D is unclear. Germline CDR1 and CDR2: MNHNS and SASEGT. Between the trimmed V and J ends, which lost 2 bases and 6 bases, there was a span of 2 bases. This CDR3 is 11 amino acids long. The CDR3 region has the DNA TGTGCCAGCAGTGAATTCAATGAGCAGTTCTTC. Translating it yields CASSEFNEQFF.

Only a few counts were recorded for this clone. The V call is TRBV29-1, the J call TRBJ1-2; TRBD1 matches at 7 bases. CDR1 is SQVTM and CDR2 is ANQGSEA in the germline V gene. V shed 4 bases and J 6 bases; nucleotides not matched to a gene: 2. The CDR3 runs 11 residues. CDR3 amino acids: CSVGDSDGYTF. CDR3 DNA sequence: TGCAGCGTTGGGGACAGTGATGGCTACACCTTC.

This clone has at least ten counts. The V call is TRBV28, the J call TRBJ1-1; D ambiguous. Germline values: CDR1 MDHEN, CDR2 SYDVKM. The CDR3 totals 16 residues. V was pared by 5 bases and J by 1 base, with 17 bases between. CDR3 nucleotide sequence: TGTGCCAGCAGTCCACACGGACTTACCTCGAACACTGAAGCTTTCTTT. It translates to CASSPHGLTSNTEAFF.

This clone was found a few times. The V and J genes are TRBV6-1 and TRBJ2-7; no clear D. Trimming removed 2 bases from V and 2 bases from J, with 10 bases in between. This CDR3 has 14 amino acids. The germline gives CDR1 MNHNS, CDR2 SASEGT. CDR3 bases: TGTGCCAGCAGTGAATGGCAGGCCCCCTACGAGCAGTACTTC. Translation gives CASSEWQAPYEQYF.

V gene TRBV5-1 combines with J gene TRBJ1-4; 8 bases are a match to TRBD1. The V and J ends lost 0 bases and 6 bases, in that order; junction bases with no gene match: 7. This CDR3 is built from 16 residues. Germline V gives CDR1 SGHRS, CDR2 YFSETQ. Here the CDR3 DNA reads TGCGCCAGCAGCTTGGACCGGACAGGGCGTTATGAAAAACTGTTTTTT. It encodes CASSLDRTGRYEKLFF.

This clone has just a few counts. CDR3 amino acids: CSVEVGNTEAFF. The CDR3 coding sequence is TGCAGCGTTGAAGTGGGAAACACTGAAGCTTTCTTT. V and J are TRBV29-1 and TRBJ1-1; D gene uncertain. The V end was cut by 1 base, the J end by 2 bases, with 5 bases between. This CDR3 is built from 12 residues. Germline CDR1 SQVTM, CDR2 ANQGSEA.

The chain couples TRBV19 to TRBJ2-1; D unresolved. The V and J ends lost 6 bases and 0 bases respectively, with 3 bases between them. Germline V CDR1 and CDR2: LNHDA, SQIVND (reference sequence). The CDR3 length is 12 residues. CDR3 loop: CASSHSYNEQFF. In DNA form, the CDR3 reads TGTGCCAGTAGCCACTCCTACAATGAGCAGTTCTTC.

V and J are TRBV18 and TRBJ2-5, with 10 bases that match TRBD1. The CDR3 runs 15 residues. V gave up 4 bases and J gave up 4 bases; unmatched junction bases: 6. Germline V gives CDR1 KGHSH, CDR2 LQKENI. CDR3 bases: TGTGCCAGCTCACTCGACAGGGGGCGAGGAGAGACCCAGTACTTC. Translated: CASSLDRGRGETQYF.

V and J are TRBV6-6 and TRBJ1-1; D might be TRBD1 (5 bases). V was trimmed by 1 base and J by 6 bases, leaving 18 bases between them. The CDR3 consists of 16 residues. Germline V CDR1 and CDR2: MNHNY, SVGAGI (reference sequence). CDR3 protein: CASSYWGTHRRAEAFF. CDR3 sequence (DNA): TGTGCCAGCAGTTACTGGGGGACGCATAGGCGGGCTGAAGCTTTCTTT.

The CDR3 nucleotides read TGCGCCAGCAGCCAAGATAATATCCTTCCATCTCGGCAGTACTTC. This sequence encodes CASSQDNILPSRQYF. The chain recombines TRBV4-1 with TRBJ2-7, with D unresolved. Germline lookup yields CDR1 MGHRA and CDR2 YSYEKL. CDR3 size: 15 residues. V lost 0 bases and J lost 9, with 18 bases in between.

The V gene is TRBV6-1, the J gene TRBJ1-5; D is unclear. The CDR3 extends over 14 amino acids. Per the germline V gene, CDR1 is MNHNS and CDR2 is SASEGT. Trimming cost V 4 bases and J 2 bases, with 9 bases left between them. CDR3 coding DNA: TGTGCCAGCAGTGTCAGGCAGGGCAATCAGCCCCAGCATTTT. Residues: CASSVRQGNQPQHF.

The CDR3 nucleotides read TGCGCCAGCAGCAGAATTGGGAGGGGGTCGGAAGCTTTCTTT. This sequence encodes CASSRIGRGSEAFF. V usage is TRBV4-1 and J usage is TRBJ1-1, with TRBD1 as a possible D gene (6 bases). With 5 bases removed from V and 8 bases from J, the gap between germline ends came to 18 bases. The CDR3 contains 14 residues. Germline V gene lookup returns CDR1 MGHRA and CDR2 YSYEKL.

The table lists this clone with a count of one. V usage is TRBV19 and J usage is TRBJ2-7, with 8 bases that match TRBD1. J lost 3 bases, V lost 3 bases, and 10 bases had no gene match. Germline V gene data show CDR1 as LNHDA and CDR2 as SQIVND (reference sequence). This CDR3 is built from 16 residues. CDR3: CASSMSGGTGLYEQYF. As DNA, the CDR3 is TGTGCCAGTAGTATGTCTGGGGGGACAGGCCTCTACGAGCAGTACTTC.

This chain links TRBV9 with TRBJ2-1, with TRBD1 as a possible D gene (5 bases). The V end lost 4 bases, the J end lost 9 bases, and 17 bases lay between the germline ends. The CDR3 runs to 14 residues. CDR1 is SGDLS and CDR2 is YYNGEE in the germline V gene. The CDR3: CASSPGRGSGEQFF. The DNA for the CDR3 is TGTGCCAGCAGCCCCGGAAGGGGTTCGGGTGAGCAGTTCTTC.

This clone came up once. The rearrangement joins TRBV18 to TRBJ2-1, with 7 bases lining up with TRBD2. The ends lost 6 bases at V and 0 bases at J; junction bases unmatched: 11. This CDR3 comprises 17 residues. CDR1 is KGHSH, CDR2 LQKENI, per germline. The CDR3 sequence: CASSPGTGGSSYNEQFF. The CDR3 region has the DNA TGTGCCAGCTCCCCAGGAACGGGAGGATCCTCCTACAATGAGCAGTTCTTC. Variable domain in full (rest from reference TRBV18 and TRBJ2-1): NAGVMQNPRHLVRRRGQEARLRCSPMKGHSHVYWYRQLPEEGLKFMVYLQKENIIDESGMPKERFSAEFPKEGPSILRIQQVVRGDSAAYFCASSPGTGGSSYNEQFFGPGTRLTVL.

The chain joins TRBV5-1 to TRBJ2-7, with D perhaps matching TRBD2 (6 bases). The CDR3 sequence is 13 residues long. Germline V CDR1 and CDR2: SGHRS, YFSETQ. The V end lost 1 base, the J end lost 4 bases, and 9 bases lay between the germline ends. CDR3 bases: TGCGCCAGCAGCTTGTCCCTAGCGTACGAGCAGTACTTC. Translation gives CASSLSLAYEQYF.

The count of this clone is one. J is TRBJ1-3 and V is TRBV28; D is uncertain. Per the germline V gene, CDR1 is MDHEN and CDR2 is SYDVKM. This CDR3 contains 15 residues. The V and J ends lost 6 bases and 0 bases respectively, with 12 bases between them. The CDR3 nucleotides are TGTGCCAGCAGCTTGGAGGGAAGCTCTGGAAACACCATATATTTT. It is translated as CASSLEGSSGNTIYF.

This clone was observed once. This chain uses TRBV19 with TRBJ1-3, with D perhaps matching TRBD1 (5 bases). CDR1 is LNHDA and CDR2 is SQIVND in the germline V gene (reference sequence). V was clipped by 5 bases and J by 2 bases, with 19 bases between them. The CDR3 runs 17 residues. DNA for the CDR3: TGTGCCAGTAGTCTAAAGCTGGGGGAAGTTGCTGGAAACACCATATATTTT. This translates into CASSLKLGEVAGNTIYF.

The chain combines TRBV4-1 with TRBJ1-1; the D gene is possibly TRBD1 (6 bases). The CDR3 contains 14 residues. The germline V gene has CDR1 MGHRA and CDR2 YSYEKL. Trimming removed 6 bases from V and 1 base from J, with 12 bases in between. The CDR3 coding sequence is TGCGCCAGCAGACACTCACAGGGGAACACTGAAGCTTTCTTT. Amino acids: CASRHSQGNTEAFF.

The J gene is TRBJ1-4, the V gene TRBV30; the match to TRBD1 covers 7 bases. The CDR3 spans 16 residues. Germline values: CDR1 GTSNPN, CDR2 SVGIG (reference sequence). V gave up 1 base and J gave up 7 bases; unmatched junction bases: 12. In DNA form, the CDR3 reads TGTGCCTGGAGTGGCCCCCGACAGGGTGGAAGTGAAAAACTGTTTTTT. Translating it yields CAWSGPRQGGSEKLFF.

Here the CDR3 reads CASSYSTFYEQYF. CDR3 DNA sequence: TGTGCCAGCAGTTACTCGACTTTCTACGAGCAGTACTTC. The rearrangement uses TRBV6-5 and TRBJ2-7; unclear D gene. The V and J ends lost 0 bases and 3 bases respectively, with 6 bases between them. CDR1 and CDR2 (germline): MNHEY, SVGAGI. The CDR3 sequence is 13 residues long.

CDR3: CASSPMGARGEKLFF. The CDR3 DNA is TGTGCCAGCTCACCAATGGGGGCGAGGGGTGAAAAACTGTTTTTT. The V gene is TRBV18, the J gene TRBJ1-4; weak D call: TRBD1 (6 bases). V lost 2 bases and J lost 7, with 14 bases in between. The CDR3 is 15 amino acids. CDR1 is KGHSH and CDR2 is LQKENI in the germline V gene.